This is a list of T cell receptor beta chains from one sample in a study of OX40 agonist ivuxolimab in advanced cancers. Clones were read by immunoSEQ multiplex PCR, and TCRdb kept only the in-frame ones, dropping some. Of 50,000 or so clones listed, approximately 83% are singletons. Sequences were derived from CD4+ or CD8+ T cells sorted from blood, sampled in a trial of the OX40 agonist ivuxolimab. Source of these receptors: an adult with an advanced solid tumor such as melanoma, head and neck, liver or kidney cancer. Both conserved end residues are part of each CDR3. The D gene is left open where the match is weak. Clone size appears in some rows only: once, few, many, or a class for an expanded clone.

v_gene	d_gene	abundance	j_gene	CDR3aa	CDR3nt
TRBV5-8	TRBD2	NA	TRBJ2-2	CASSPKLAANGAGELFF	TGTGCCAGCAGCCCCAAGCTAGCGGCCAATGGCGCCGGGGAGCTGTTTTTT
TRBV5-6	NA	NA	TRBJ2-3	CASSLIQGRSTDTQYF	TGTGCCAGCAGCTTGATTCAGGGGCGGTCCACAGATACGCAGTATTTT
TRBV5-1	NA	NA	TRBJ1-5	CASSFGRDQPQHF	TGCGCCAGCAGCTTTGGCCGGGATCAGCCCCAGCATTTT
TRBV2	NA	NA	TRBJ1-4	CASSGGRVEKLFF	TGTGCCAGCAGTGGTGGCAGGGTAGAAAAACTGTTTTTT
TRBV30	NA	NA	TRBJ1-5	CAWADRNNQPQHF	TGTGCCTGGGCAGACAGGAACAATCAGCCCCAGCATTTT
TRBV6-1	TRBD1	NA	TRBJ1-4	CASSEGGTDEKLFF	TGTGCCAGCAGTGAAGGGGGGACAGATGAAAAACTGTTTTTT
TRBV4-1	NA	NA	TRBJ1-5	CASSLMAFSSNQPQHF	TGCGCCAGCAGCCTCATGGCTTTTTCCAGCAATCAGCCCCAGCATTTT
TRBV5-1	TRBD2	NA	TRBJ2-5	CASSVGGLAGEQETQYF	TGCGCCAGCAGCGTGGGGGGACTAGCGGGAGAGCAAGAGACCCAGTACTTC
TRBV19	NA	NA	TRBJ2-1	CASSITQYNEQFF	TGTGCCAGTAGTATTACGCAGTACAATGAGCAGTTCTTC
TRBV18	NA	NA	TRBJ2-3	CASSLLITDTQYF	TGTGCCAGCTCACTACTAATCACAGATACGCAGTATTTT
TRBV4-2	TRBD1	NA	TRBJ1-1	CASSLTGENTEAFF	TGTGCCAGCAGCCTTACAGGGGAGAACACTGAAGCTTTCTTT
TRBV9	TRBD2	NA	TRBJ2-3	CASSVGGSGVDTQYF	TGTGCCAGCAGCGTAGGCGGTAGCGGGGTGGATACGCAGTATTTT
TRBV25-1	NA	NA	TRBJ2-2	CASSEYRTQGTGELFF	TGTGCCAGCAGTGAATACAGGACCCAGGGCACCGGGGAGCTGTTTTTT
TRBV9	TRBD1	NA	TRBJ1-3	CASSVGGQGRTGNTIYF	TGTGCCAGCAGCGTAGGAGGACAGGGAAGGACTGGAAACACCATATATTTT
TRBV19	NA	NA	TRBJ1-5	CASHLGGRVVGQPQHF	TGTGCCAGTCATCTAGGAGGCAGGGTGGTAGGTCAGCCCCAGCATTTT
TRBV7-2	TRBD1	NA	TRBJ1-4	CASSSRQGANEKLFF	TGTGCCAGCAGCTCGAGACAGGGGGCTAATGAAAAACTGTTTTTT
TRBV2	TRBD1	NA	TRBJ1-5	CASSGQGVHQPQHF	TGTGCCAGCAGTGGCCAGGGGGTACATCAGCCCCAGCATTTT
TRBV18	NA	NA	TRBJ2-2	CASSPRNTGELFF	TGTGCCAGCTCACCACGAAACACCGGGGAGCTGTTTTTT
TRBV6-5	TRBD2	NA	TRBJ2-7	CASSGLAGDYEQYF	TGTGCCAGCAGCGGACTAGCGGGAGATTACGAGCAGTACTTC
TRBV30	NA	NA	TRBJ2-1	CAWSVMSFRSYSEQFF	TGTGCCTGGAGTGTAATGTCGTTCCGATCCTACAGTGAGCAGTTCTTC
TRBV5-1	NA	once	TRBJ2-6	CASSGSSGANVLTF	TGCGCCAGCAGTGGCAGCTCTGGGGCCAACGTCCTGACTTTC
TRBV5-5	TRBD2	NA	TRBJ2-5	CASSPSGDRETQYF	TGTGCCAGCAGCCCTAGCGGGGATAGGGAGACCCAGTACTTC
TRBV15	TRBD2	NA	TRBJ2-7	CATSPTGVLAGGEQYF	TGTGCCACCAGTCCAACAGGGGTCCTAGCGGGAGGCGAGCAGTACTTC
TRBV5-6	NA	few	TRBJ2-5	CASSWGREETQYF	TGTGCCAGCAGCTGGGGTAGAGAAGAGACCCAGTACTTC
TRBV6-5	TRBD1	NA	TRBJ1-2	CASSLDRVGGYTF	TGTGCCAGCAGCTTGGACAGGGTTGGAGGCTACACCTTC
TRBV30	NA	NA	TRBJ1-4	CAWKPSGTTNEKLFF	TGTGCCTGGAAACCCTCCGGGACAACTAATGAAAAACTGTTTTTT
TRBV2	NA	NA	TRBJ1-5	CASRSPGNQPQHF	TGTGCCAGCAGGAGTCCCGGGAATCAGCCCCAGCATTTT
TRBV9	NA	NA	TRBJ1-2	CASSPAPDVDYGYTF	TGTGCCAGCAGCCCCGCCCCGGACGTCGACTATGGCTACACCTTC
TRBV7-3	NA	NA	TRBJ2-2	CASSLISGANTGELFF	TGTGCCAGCAGCTTAATAAGCGGCGCGAACACCGGGGAGCTGTTTTTT
TRBV30	NA	NA	TRBJ1-3	CAWTDRSGNTIYF	TGTGCCTGGACCGACAGGAGCGGAAACACCATATATTTT
TRBV28	NA	NA	TRBJ2-7	CASSLRPGSYEQYF	TGTGCCAGCAGTTTACGTCCGGGATCCTACGAGCAGTACTTC
TRBV7-7	TRBD2	NA	TRBJ2-5	CASSTREGVWTQYF	TGTGCCAGCAGCACCCGGGAGGGTGTTTGGACCCAGTACTTC
TRBV5-1	NA	NA	TRBJ1-2	CASSLDTGRGGGYTF	TGCGCCAGCAGCTTGGATACGGGGCGAGGAGGAGGCTACACCTTC
TRBV9	NA	NA	TRBJ1-1	CASSVGDVDSEAFF	TGTGCCAGCAGCGTAGGGGATGTGGACTCTGAAGCTTTCTTT
TRBV19	TRBD2	once	TRBJ2-6	CASSGLAGGVRSGANVLTF	TGTGCCAGTAGCGGACTAGCGGGGGGGGTACGCTCTGGGGCCAACGTCCTGACTTTC
TRBV19	TRBD1	NA	TRBJ2-7	CASRWGTADEQYF	TGTGCCAGCCGTTGGGGGACAGCGGATGAGCAGTACTTC
TRBV30	TRBD1	NA	TRBJ1-1	CAWSCRQGDSTEAFF	TGTGCCTGGAGTTGTCGACAGGGCGACTCCACTGAAGCTTTCTTT
TRBV27	NA	NA	TRBJ2-1	CASSLSPGQKGAEDNEQFF	TGTGCCAGCAGTTTATCGCCTGGTCAGAAGGGAGCGGAGGACAATGAGCAGTTCTTC
TRBV28	NA	NA	TRBJ1-5	CASTQGATQPQHF	TGTGCCAGCACCCAAGGGGCTACTCAGCCCCAGCATTTT
TRBV6-6	NA	NA	TRBJ2-5	CASSYGGGLETQYF	TGTGCCAGCAGTTACGGGGGCGGTTTGGAGACCCAGTACTTC
TRBV19	NA	NA	TRBJ2-7	CASSIAGGLNEQYF	TGTGCCAGTAGTATAGCAGGGGGGTTGAACGAGCAGTACTTC
TRBV7-8	NA	few	TRBJ2-3	CASSLGGLSTDTQYF	TGTGCCAGCAGCTTAGGGGGGCTTAGCACAGATACGCAGTATTTT
TRBV5-1	TRBD1	NA	TRBJ1-2	CASSKTGGDYGYTF	TGCGCCAGCAGCAAGACAGGGGGCGACTATGGCTACACCTTC
TRBV11-2	TRBD2	NA	TRBJ2-7	CASRSPGSGRPYEQYF	TGTGCCAGCAGATCCCCTGGTAGCGGGAGACCCTACGAGCAGTACTTC
TRBV19	TRBD1	NA	TRBJ2-3	CASSIDRTGGITDTQYF	TGTGCCAGTAGTATAGACCGGACAGGTGGCATCACAGATACGCAGTATTTT
TRBV7-9	NA	NA	TRBJ1-4	CASSAGQWANEKLFF	TGTGCCAGCAGCGCAGGACAGTGGGCTAATGAAAAACTGTTTTTT
TRBV7-2	TRBD2	NA	TRBJ2-1	CASSLVRLAGGEVPNEQFF	TGTGCCAGCAGCTTAGTTCGGCTAGCGGGGGGCGAAGTCCCCAATGAGCAGTTCTTC
TRBV6-1	TRBD2	NA	TRBJ2-7	CASSDLGTSGWREYF	TGTGCCAGCAGTGATCTTGGGACTAGCGGGTGGAGGGAGTACTTC
TRBV2	TRBD1	NA	TRBJ1-2	CASSAQGANLGYTF	TGTGCCAGCAGTGCACAGGGGGCTAATCTGGGCTACACCTTC
TRBV4-1	NA	NA	TRBJ2-4	CASSQITGSDVVKNIQYF	TGCGCCAGCAGCCAAATAACGGGTTCGGACGTTGTCAAAAACATTCAGTACTTC
TRBV18	TRBD2	NA	TRBJ2-5	CASSPGLAGGETQYF	TGTGCCAGCTCACCGGGACTAGCGGGAGGAGAGACCCAGTACTTC
TRBV7-2	NA	NA	TRBJ1-1	CASSEDWTEAFF	TGTGCCAGCAGCGAGGACTGGACTGAAGCTTTCTTT
TRBV7-9	NA	NA	TRBJ1-5	CASSLRGPQHF	TGTGCCAGCAGCCTCCGCGGGCCCCAGCATTTT
TRBV20-1	NA	NA	TRBJ2-1	CSATIGKQFF	TGCAGTGCTACTATAGGAAAGCAGTTCTTC
TRBV4-1	NA	NA	TRBJ1-3	CASSQDSGTGNTIYF	TGCGCCAGCAGCCAAGATTCCGGGACTGGAAACACCATATATTTT
TRBV7-9	NA	NA	TRBJ2-2	CASSLEATGELFF	TGTGCCAGCAGCTTAGAAGCTACCGGGGAGCTGTTTTTT
TRBV21-1	NA	few	TRBJ2-3	CASRPSSTDTQYF	TGTGCCAGTCGACCTTCTAGCACAGATACGCAGTATTTT
TRBV5-1	NA	NA	TRBJ2-1	CASSLETRSSYNEQFF	TGCGCCAGCAGCTTGGAAACTAGAAGCTCCTACAATGAGCAGTTCTTC